This TCR beta chain is from a study of TIL therapy for anti-PD-1-resistant metastatic lung cancer. Study context: Progressing patients received lymphodepletion, expanded TIL infusion and IL-2. Median patient age was about 55, ranging about 38-80 years.

V gave up 1 base and J gave up 3 bases; unmatched junction bases: 5. The CDR3 loop spans 14 amino acids. CDR1 is GTSNPN, CDR2 SVGIG, per germline (reference sequence). This was the immunoSEQ v3 assay. Sequencing depth was about 2 million read pairs for survey level, about 5-6 million for deep. Sequencing used immunoSEQ multiplex PCR; TCRdb keeps in-frame clones, though not all of them. The sample yields about 59,000 clones, about 73% seen once. The time point here: pre-treatment sample, taken before nivolumab and TIL therapy. The sample in question was blood, obtained at baseline. The sequence was obtained from a person between 30 and 79 years old with non-small cell lung cancer. The chain couples TRBV30 to TRBJ1-2; TRBD1 matches at 7 bases. The CDR3 region has the DNA TGTGCCTGGAGTGGTGCCAGGGGGGACTATGGCTACACCTTC. Its translation is CAWSGARGDYGYTF.